The 30 T cell receptor beta chains below come from one sample, sequenced in a study of breast tumors, draining lymph nodes, adjacent tissues (dated by TCRdb to the mid-2010s). The axillary draining lymph nodes of breast cancer patients were the source of the lymph node samples. Library preparation employed multiplex PCR. Sequencing used an Illumina HiSeq 2000. Clones were called with MiXCR by TCRdb after fastp trimmed the public reads at Q25, and only in-frame beta chains were retained. Identical CDR3 proteins give one entry, which carries the most common genes and DNA. For this sample there are about 180,000 distinct CDR3 sequences; 33% appear just once. About 4.1% of the sample is in the top ten clones. The source material was axillary lymph node tissue. Receptor source: a female donor with breast cancer. Some clones in this sample may be carry-over from other donors' samples.

This clonotype was counted ten times or more. The chain couples TRBV29-1 to TRBJ2-7; D unresolved. V shed 4 bases and J shed 1 base, with 2 bases lying between them. Germline V gives CDR1 SQVTM, CDR2 ANQGSEA. This CDR3 is built from 10 residues. The CDR3 region is CSVGSYEQYF. CDR3 DNA: TGCAGCGTTGGATCCTACGAGCAGTACTTC.

This clonotype was detected ten times or more. The chain employs TRBV11-2 and TRBJ2-2; D may be TRBD1 or TRBD2 (5 bases each). The V and J ends lost 4 bases and 0 bases respectively, with 12 bases between them. Germline loops: CDR1 SGHAT, CDR2 FQNNGV. CDR3 length: 16 residues. The CDR3 nucleotides are TGTGCCAGCAGCTCCCAAAGGGGACCGAACACCGGGGAGCTGTTTTTT. Its translation: CASSSQRGPNTGELFF.

In this sample, this clonotype turned up many times. CDR3 bases: TGTGCCACCAGCAGAGATAGCGGGAGTACAGATACGCAGTATTTT. Protein sequence: CATSRDSGSTDTQYF. The rearrangement joins TRBV15 to TRBJ2-3, with 9 bases that match TRBD2. V was clipped by 0 bases and J by 3 bases; unmatched bases: 1. Germline CDR1 LNHNV, CDR2 YYDKDF (reference sequence). The CDR3 runs to 15 residues. Full variable domain (rest looked up from reference TRBV15 and TRBJ2-3): DAMVIQNPRYQVTQFGKPVTLSCSQTLNHNVMYWYQQKSSQAPKLLFHYYDKDFNNEADTPDNFQSRRPNTSFCFLDIRSPGLGDTAMYLCATSRDSGSTDTQYFGPGTRLTVL.

The rearrangement links TRBV20-1 to TRBJ1-4; D ambiguous. The CDR3 runs to 16 residues. Trimming removed 5 bases at V and 4 bases at J, with 20 bases between. Germline CDR1 and CDR2: DFQATT and SNEGSKA (reference sequence). The CDR3 loop is CSAGELSGRGNEKLFF. In nucleotides, the CDR3 is TGCAGTGCTGGGGAACTTAGCGGGAGAGGTAATGAAAAACTGTTTTTT.

The chain links TRBV6-6 to TRBJ2-7; 7 bases align to TRBD2. Looked up from germline, CDR1 is MNHNY and CDR2 is SVGAGI (reference sequence). V dropped 2 bases and J dropped 5; count of bases not matched to a gene: 3. The CDR3 loop spans 13 amino acids. CDR3 DNA sequence: TGTGCCAGCAGTTACGACACTAGCGACGAGCAGTACTTC. Translated, it gives CASSYDTSDEQYF.

This clonotype has a count of ten or more. One end of the junction does not line up with germline, which may come from a read error. This chain uses TRBV28 with TRBJ1-5; TRBD1 might be the D (5 bases). The CDR3 is made up of 15 amino acids. Germline V gives CDR1 MDHEN, CDR2 SYDVKM. For the CDR3, the DNA is TGTGCCAGCAGCTTATACGGGACGGCCAATCAGCCCCAGCATTTT. Encoded protein: CASSLYGTANQPQHF.

The sample holds many counts of this clonotype. The chain is built from TRBV3-1 and TRBJ2-7; D is unclear. This CDR3 has 17 amino acids. Trimming removed 1 base from V and 6 bases from J, with 22 bases in between. CDR1 and CDR2 (germline): LGHDT, YNNKEL (reference sequence). The chain's CDR3 is CASSQAWGRDLIGEQYF. In DNA form, the CDR3 reads TGTGCCAGCAGCCAAGCTTGGGGAAGGGATCTCATTGGCGAGCAGTACTTC.

Points on this clonotype: Relative to the germline gene, one junction end is altered; a read error may explain this. The CDR3 region is CSARGAPYEPYF. The CDR3 DNA follows: TGCAGTGCGAGGGGGGCCCCCTACGAGCCGTACTTC. The rearrangement joins TRBV20-1 to TRBJ2-7; D tentatively reads TRBD1 or TRBD2 (6 bases each). Per the germline V gene, CDR1 is DFQATT and CDR2 is SNEGSKA (reference sequence). This CDR3 spans 12 amino acids.

Turning to this clonotype: Its ends do not fully match the called genes, so a read error is possible. This chain connects TRBV10-3 to TRBJ2-1; TRBD2 agrees at 7 bases. CDR3 size: 15 residues. Germline V CDR1 and CDR2: ENHRY, SYGVKD. CDR3 bases: TGTGCCATCGGGGAGGGTTTCGGGGAGTACAATGAGCAGTCCTTC. Its protein product is CAIGEGFGEYNEQSF.

With respect to this clonotype: This CDR3 is missing its conserved last phenylalanine or tryptophan, likely due to a read error. The DNA is left out, because the CDR3 cannot be placed on it with certainty; the CDR3 is given as TCRdb lists it. This chain joins TRBV7-9 and TRBJ2-2; TRBD1 is the table's D call, not checked against the DNA. Germline lookup yields CDR1 SEHNR and CDR2 FQNEAQ (reference sequence). The CDR3 contains 8 residues when both ends are counted. This chain's CDR3 is CASSARGQ.

Remarks on this clonotype: A clone one base away is much larger, so this may be a read error. This sequence joins TRBV7-8 and TRBJ2-3; a possible D gene is TRBD1 (5 bases). The DNA end is a closer match to TRBJ1-5, so the J assignment may be wrong. Germline V lookup: CDR1 SGHVS, CDR2 FQNEAQ. There are 15 residues in the CDR3. The CDR3 nucleotides read TGTGCCAGCTTCAGACCGGGACTAGGGGCAGATACGCAGCATTTT. It specifies CASFRPGLGADTQHF.

This clonotype showed up many times. The chain uses TRBV20-1 and TRBJ1-5; D is unclear. The germline V gene encodes CDR1 DFQATT and CDR2 SNEGSKA (reference sequence). CDR3 length equals 12 residues. Trimming took off 3 bases at V and 4 bases at J, with 7 bases between the two ends. The CDR3 nucleotides read TGCAGTGCTAGTCAGACAAATCAGCCCCAGCATTTT. This sequence encodes CSASQTNQPQHF.

This clonotype was seen at least ten times. V and J are TRBV30 and TRBJ2-2, with D perhaps TRBD1 or TRBD2 (5 bases each). Germline assignment: CDR1 GTSNPN and CDR2 SVGIG (reference sequence). V was cut by 7 bases and J by 7 bases, with 10 bases left in between. CDR3 length: 11 amino acids. CDR3 loop: CAYPGGGELFF. The CDR3 DNA follows: TGTGCCTACCCTGGGGGCGGGGAGCTGTTTTTT.

This clonotype was detected many times. The chain uses TRBV4-2 and TRBJ2-7, with D possibly called TRBD1 or TRBD2 (6 bases each). Germline lookup yields CDR1 LGHNA and CDR2 YNFKEQ. The length of the CDR3 is 15 residues. V lost 0 bases and J 4 bases, leaving 13 bases between the germline ends. CDR3 coding DNA: TGTGCCAGCAGCCAAGATTTGGGGGCGGGATACGAGCAGTACTTC. Amino acid sequence: CASSQDLGAGYEQYF.

This clonotype has a handful of counts. J is TRBJ2-4 and V is TRBV19; 9 nucleotides line up with TRBD2. J gave up 2 bases and V 6 bases, and 14 bases lay outside the gene matches. This CDR3 is built from 18 residues. Germline lookup yields CDR1 LNHDA and CDR2 SQIVND (reference sequence). This CDR3 reads CASRSMAGGGVSKNIQYF. Written as DNA, the CDR3 is TGTGCCAGTAGATCGATGGCGGGAGGGGGAGTCTCCAAAAACATTCAGTACTTC.

This clonotype was seen ten or more times. The genes are TRBV27 and TRBJ2-6; the D gene is possibly TRBD1 (6 bases). There are 14 residues in the CDR3. V dropped 7 bases and J dropped 1 base, with 8 bases sitting between them. From germline, CDR1 is MNHEY and CDR2 SMNVEV (reference sequence). This CDR3 is CASKQGSGANVLTF. In nucleotides, the CDR3 is TGTGCCAGCAAACAGGGTTCTGGGGCCAACGTCCTGACTTTC.

The chain is built from TRBV28 and TRBJ1-2; tentatively, D is TRBD1 (6 bases). CDR1 and CDR2 from the germline V gene are MDHEN and SYDVKM. Deletions cut 3 bases from V and 7 bases from J, with 21 bases between. The CDR3 sequence is 16 residues long. The CDR3 sequence is CASSFSAKTKTGGYTF. CDR3 in DNA: TGTGCCAGCAGTTTTTCGGCCAAGACCAAGACAGGTGGCTACACCTTC.

This clonotype has at least ten counts. V usage is TRBV5-1 and J usage is TRBJ2-2, with D possibly being TRBD2 (6 bases). V lost 4 bases, J lost 9 bases, and 16 bases lay in between. The CDR3 totals 14 residues. CDR1 and CDR2 from the germline V gene are SGHRS and YFSETQ. The CDR3 protein is CASSVDQGGRELFF. The CDR3 bases are TGCGCCAGCAGCGTGGACCAGGGAGGCCGGGAGCTGTTTTTT.

This clonotype was picked up a small number of times. This may be a read error: a much more frequent sequence differs by one nucleotide. V and J are TRBV7-9 and TRBJ2-7; TRBD1 aligns across 7 bases. The CDR3 has 15 residues. Germline V gene data show CDR1 as SEHNR and CDR2 as FQNEAQ (reference sequence). The CDR3 sequence is CASTAPGQDSYEQHF. CDR3 nucleotides: TGTGCCAGCACCGCGCCAGGACAGGATTCCTACGAGCAGCACTTC.

The chain has TRBV5-8 and TRBJ2-7; 10 bases are shared with TRBD2. The CDR3 is 17 amino acids. J lost 2 bases, V lost 0 bases, and 8 bases had no gene match. Germline V gives CDR1 SGHTS, CDR2 YDEGEE. The CDR3 bases are TGTGCCAGCAGCTTGGTGAGCGGGGGGGCGTTCCCCTACGAGCAGTACTTC. Amino acids: CASSLVSGGAFPYEQYF.

This sequence joins TRBV5-8 and TRBJ1-2; D perhaps matches TRBD1 (5 bases). The ends were cut back, 0 bases at V and 6 bases at J, with 12 bases in the middle. CDR1 is SGHTS and CDR2 is YDEGEE in the germline V gene. The CDR3 contains 14 residues. CDR3 region: CASSLAWQGDGYTF. CDR3 DNA: TGTGCCAGCAGCTTGGCCTGGCAGGGTGATGGCTACACCTTC.

This clonotype was detected ten times or more. This rearrangement joins TRBV2 to TRBJ1-3; D might be TRBD1 (5 bases). The CDR3 loop spans 14 amino acids. Germline V gene sequence: CDR1 SNHLY, CDR2 FYNNEI. Trimming left V 7 bases short and J 1 base short, with 11 bases between. The CDR3 protein is CASTDRKSGNTIYF. CDR3 sequence (DNA): TGTGCCAGCACAGACAGAAAATCTGGAAACACCATATATTTT. The full variable domain, its missing parts supplied by reference TRBV2 and TRBJ1-3, is EPEVTQTPSHQVTQMGQEVILRCVPISNHLYFYWYRQILGQKVEFLVSFYNNEISEKSEIFDDQFSVERPDGSNFTLKIRSTKLEDSAMYFCASTDRKSGNTIYFGEGSWLTVV.

This clonotype was detected ten times or more. The chain is built from TRBV7-2 and TRBJ2-1; 8 nucleotides agree with TRBD1. Per the germline V gene, CDR1 is SGHTA and CDR2 is FQGNSA. The V segment lost 5 bases and the J segment 4 bases; nucleotides outside the gene matches: 10. This CDR3 is built from 16 residues. The CDR3 sequence: CASSPLRDRQYNEQFF. As DNA, the CDR3 is TGTGCCAGCAGCCCCCTCCGGGACAGGCAATACAATGAGCAGTTCTTC.

The chain combines TRBV7-8 with TRBJ2-5, with 11 bases that match TRBD2. Germline assignment: CDR1 SGHVS and CDR2 FQNEAQ. CDR3 length: 18 residues. V was pared by 5 bases and J by 6 bases, with 17 bases of the junction left unmatched. The CDR3 loop reads CASSPRTSGLRTRKTQYF. Here the CDR3 DNA reads TGTGCCAGCAGCCCCCGGACTAGCGGGTTGAGAACAAGGAAGACCCAGTACTTC.

The chain combines TRBV25-1 with TRBJ2-6; D is unresolved. The germline V gene encodes CDR1 MGHDK and CDR2 SYGVNS. The germline V and J ends were trimmed by 5 bases and 4 bases, with 9 bases remaining between them. The CDR3 is 14 amino acids. For the CDR3, the DNA is TGTGCCAGCAGTCCAACTCTGGGGGCCAACGTCCTGACTTTC. It encodes CASSPTLGANVLTF.

This clonotype was recorded many times. The rearrangement uses TRBV6-5 and TRBJ1-3; D may be TRBD1 (5 bases). With 0 bases removed from V and 0 bases from J, the gap between germline ends came to 9 bases. From germline, CDR1 is MNHEY and CDR2 SVGAGI. The CDR3 sequence is 16 residues long. In nucleotides, the CDR3 is TGTGCCAGCAGTTACTCGCCCGGGGCCTCTGGAAACACCATATATTTT. Its protein is CASSYSPGASGNTIYF.

About this clonotype itself: The junction departs from the called germline gene at one end, perhaps through a read error. The chain carries TRBV9 and TRBJ2-3, with 11 bases identical to TRBD2. The CDR3 has 15 residues. Looked up from germline, CDR1 is SGDLS and CDR2 is YYNGEE. The CDR3: CASSSGGASTDTQYF. The CDR3 bases are TGTGCCAGCAGTAGCGGGGGGGCCAGCACGGATACGCAGTATTTT.

About this clonotype itself: Possible read error: a much larger clone is one base away. The chain couples TRBV5-1 to TRBJ2-5; weak D call: TRBD1 (6 bases). V lost 0 bases to trimming and J lost 6 bases, with 12 bases between them. This CDR3 spans 14 amino acids. The germline V gene encodes CDR1 SGHRS and CDR2 YFSETQ. In DNA form, the CDR3 reads TGCGCCAGCAGCTTGGGTGGGGGCGCAAAGACCCAGTACTTC. It specifies CASSLGGGAKTQYF.

This clonotype was recorded at least ten times. The V call is TRBV7-2, the J call TRBJ2-7; no definite D call. The V and J ends lost 5 bases and 4 bases respectively, with 6 bases between them. CDR3 size: 11 residues. Germline assignment: CDR1 SGHTA and CDR2 FQGNSA. The CDR3 protein is CASSNEYEQYF. The CDR3 DNA reads TGTGCCAGCAGCAACGAGTACGAGCAGTACTTC. The full variable domain, rest sourced from reference TRBV7-2 and TRBJ2-7, is GAGVSQSPSNKVTEKGKDVELRCDPISGHTALYWYRQSLGQGLEFLIYFQGNSAPDKSGLPSDRFSAERTGGSVSTLTIQRTQQEDSAVYLCASSNEYEQYFGPGTRLTVT.

The J gene is TRBJ2-3, the V gene TRBV28; D is possibly TRBD1 (6 bases). This CDR3 has 18 amino acids. Germline V gene lookup returns CDR1 MDHEN and CDR2 SYDVKM. The V end lost 6 bases, the J end lost 1 base, and 23 bases lay between the germline ends. Written as DNA, the CDR3 is TGTGCCAGCAGCATAAGGACCGGACAGACCTATGGCACAGATACGCAGTATTTT. Translated: CASSIRTGQTYGTDTQYF.